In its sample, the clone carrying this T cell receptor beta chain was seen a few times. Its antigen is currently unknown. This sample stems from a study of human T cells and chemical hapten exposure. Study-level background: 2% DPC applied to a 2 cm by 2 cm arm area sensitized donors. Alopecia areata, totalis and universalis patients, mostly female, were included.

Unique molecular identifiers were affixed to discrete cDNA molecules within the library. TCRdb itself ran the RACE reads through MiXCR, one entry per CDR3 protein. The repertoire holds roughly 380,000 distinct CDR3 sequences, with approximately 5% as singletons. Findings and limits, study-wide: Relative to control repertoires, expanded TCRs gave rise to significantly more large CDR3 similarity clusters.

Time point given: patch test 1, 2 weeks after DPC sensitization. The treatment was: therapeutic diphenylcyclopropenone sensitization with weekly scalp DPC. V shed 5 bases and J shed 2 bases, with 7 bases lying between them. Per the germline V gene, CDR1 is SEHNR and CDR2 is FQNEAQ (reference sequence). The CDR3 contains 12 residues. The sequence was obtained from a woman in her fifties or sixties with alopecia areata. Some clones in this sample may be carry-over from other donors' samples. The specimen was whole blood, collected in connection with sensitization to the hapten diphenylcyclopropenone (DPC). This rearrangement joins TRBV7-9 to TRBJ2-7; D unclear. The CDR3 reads CASSLRPYEQYF. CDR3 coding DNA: TGTGCCAGCAGCCTAAGACCCTACGAGCAGTACTTC.